Listed below are T cell receptor beta chains from one sample, sequenced in a study of shared clonotypes between healthy human individuals. Libraries were prepared by immunoSEQ multiplex PCR; TCRdb keeps only in-frame clonotypes and omits some of them. The profile shows roughly 86,000 clones, 68% of them singletons. Source material: memory CD8+ T cells sorted from blood. These receptors were obtained from a man younger than 40 in good health. Each CDR3 is given with its conserved first and last residue. The D gene is left open where the match is weak. Rows give clone size only sometimes, using once, few, many, or a class for an expanded clone.

abundance: NA
v_gene: TRBV19
d_gene: NA
j_gene: TRBJ2-3
CDR3aa: CASSPIHEGEYTDTQYF
CDR3nt: TGTGCCAGTAGCCCCATACACGAAGGTGAATACACAGATACGCAGTATTTT

abundance: few
v_gene: TRBV28
d_gene: NA
j_gene: TRBJ1-3
CDR3aa: CASSSPGAGNTIYF
CDR3nt: TGTGCCAGCAGTTCACCAGGGGCTGGAAACACCATATATTTT

abundance: NA
v_gene: TRBV4-1
d_gene: NA
j_gene: TRBJ2-7
CDR3aa: CASSQGISQGYEQYF
CDR3nt: TGCGCCAGCAGCCAAGGAATCTCTCAGGGGTACGAGCAGTACTTC

abundance: NA
v_gene: TRBV2
d_gene: NA
j_gene: TRBJ2-7
CDR3aa: CASRQLSSYEQYF
CDR3nt: TGTGCCAGCAGACAACTGAGCTCCTACGAGCAGTACTTC

abundance: NA
v_gene: TRBV28
d_gene: NA
j_gene: TRBJ2-7
CDR3aa: CASSLSYGEQYF
CDR3nt: TGTGCCAGCAGTTTATCGTACGGCGAGCAGTACTTC

abundance: NA
v_gene: TRBV5-1
d_gene: TRBD1
j_gene: TRBJ2-7
CDR3aa: CASCPDRGQIYEQYF
CDR3nt: TGCGCCAGCTGCCCCGACAGGGGGCAAATCTACGAGCAGTACTTC

abundance: NA
v_gene: TRBV2
d_gene: NA
j_gene: TRBJ2-1
CDR3aa: CASTLKKGMGEQFF
CDR3nt: TGTGCCAGCACTCTAAAGAAGGGAATGGGTGAGCAGTTCTTC

abundance: NA
v_gene: TRBV6-1
d_gene: TRBD2
j_gene: TRBJ2-6
CDR3aa: CASSETSGSGANVLTF
CDR3nt: TGTGCCAGCAGTGAGACTAGCGGCTCTGGGGCCAACGTCCTGACTTTC

abundance: once
v_gene: TRBV7-9
d_gene: NA
j_gene: TRBJ1-3
CDR3aa: CASQAGNTIYF
CDR3nt: TGTGCCTCCCAAGCCGGAAACACCATATATTTT

abundance: NA
v_gene: TRBV4-2
d_gene: NA
j_gene: TRBJ2-1
CDR3aa: CASSQVEGAIGPETEQFF
CDR3nt: TGTGCCAGCAGCCAAGTCGAAGGGGCTATCGGGCCAGAAACTGAGCAGTTCTTC

abundance: NA
v_gene: TRBV7-2
d_gene: NA
j_gene: TRBJ1-1
CDR3aa: CASSPRSTEAFF
CDR3nt: TGTGCCAGCAGCCCCCGAAGCACTGAAGCTTTCTTT

abundance: few
v_gene: TRBV6-1
d_gene: NA
j_gene: TRBJ2-6
CDR3aa: CASLTGSSGANVLTF
CDR3nt: TGTGCCAGCCTGACAGGCTCCTCTGGGGCCAACGTCCTGACTTTC

abundance: NA
v_gene: TRBV28
d_gene: NA
j_gene: TRBJ2-7
CDR3aa: CASSTLRQSFPYEQYF
CDR3nt: TGTGCCAGCAGTACCCTACGACAGAGCTTCCCCTACGAGCAGTACTTC

abundance: NA
v_gene: TRBV6-4
d_gene: TRBD1
j_gene: TRBJ2-1
CDR3aa: CASSDSSRGNEQFF
CDR3nt: TGTGCCAGCAGTGACTCCTCCAGGGGGAATGAGCAGTTCTTC

abundance: NA
v_gene: TRBV9
d_gene: TRBD1
j_gene: TRBJ2-6
CDR3aa: CASSGDRGRKVSGANVLTF
CDR3nt: TGTGCCAGCAGCGGGGACAGGGGGCGAAAGGTTTCTGGGGCCAACGTCCTGACTTTC

abundance: NA
v_gene: TRBV6-6
d_gene: NA
j_gene: TRBJ2-2
CDR3aa: CASSPYDTGELFF
CDR3nt: TGTGCCAGCAGTCCGTATGACACCGGGGAGCTGTTTTTT

abundance: NA
v_gene: TRBV18
d_gene: NA
j_gene: TRBJ1-1
CDR3aa: CASSPGRAMNTEAFF
CDR3nt: TGTGCCAGCTCACCAGGGAGGGCAATGAACACTGAAGCTTTCTTT

abundance: few
v_gene: TRBV2
d_gene: NA
j_gene: TRBJ1-1
CDR3aa: CASTIDRVNTEAFF
CDR3nt: TGTGCCAGCACCATTGACAGAGTGAACACTGAAGCTTTCTTT

abundance: NA
v_gene: TRBV7-8
d_gene: NA
j_gene: TRBJ2-5
CDR3aa: CASSLGPFLGDLRYQETQYF
CDR3nt: TGTGCCAGCAGCTTAGGTCCATTTTTGGGGGACCTTAGGTACCAAGAGACCCAGTACTTC

abundance: NA
v_gene: TRBV11-2
d_gene: NA
j_gene: TRBJ2-7
CDR3aa: CASSLGLPDSSYEQYF
CDR3nt: TGTGCCAGCAGCTTAGGGCTCCCGGACAGTTCCTACGAGCAGTACTTC